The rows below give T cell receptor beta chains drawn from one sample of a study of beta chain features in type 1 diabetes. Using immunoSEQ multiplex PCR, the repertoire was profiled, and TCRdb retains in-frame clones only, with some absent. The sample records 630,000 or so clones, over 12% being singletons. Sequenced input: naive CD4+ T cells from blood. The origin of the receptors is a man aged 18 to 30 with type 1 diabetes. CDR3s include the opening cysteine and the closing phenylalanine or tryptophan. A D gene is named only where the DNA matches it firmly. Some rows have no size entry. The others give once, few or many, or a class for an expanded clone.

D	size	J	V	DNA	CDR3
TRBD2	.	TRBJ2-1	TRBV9	TGTGCCAGCAGCGGACTAGCGGGACAAAATGAGCAGTTCTTC	CASSGLAGQNEQFF
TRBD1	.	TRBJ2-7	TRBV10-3	TGTGCCATCAGTATCCAGGGGGCCTACGAGCAGTACTTC	CAISIQGAYEQYF
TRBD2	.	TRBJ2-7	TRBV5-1	TGCGCCAGCAGCTTGGGGACTAGCGGGAGGCCTAGCCTTACCTACGAGCAGTACTTC	CASSLGTSGRPSLTYEQYF
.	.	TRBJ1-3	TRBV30	TGTGCCTGGCAACAGGGAGTCTCTGGAAACACCATATATTTT	CAWQQGVSGNTIYF
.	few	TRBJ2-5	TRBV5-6	TGTGCCAGCAGCTTTGCAGGCAACCAAGAGACCCAGTACTTC	CASSFAGNQETQYF
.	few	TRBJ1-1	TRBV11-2	TGTGCCAGCAGCTTAGGGGTGAACACTGAAGCTTTCTTT	CASSLGVNTEAFF
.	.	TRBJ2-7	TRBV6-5	TGTGCCACCAGAGGGTTCTACGAGCAGTACTTC	CATRGFYEQYF
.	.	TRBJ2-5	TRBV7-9	TGTGCCAGCAGCCGCCAAGAGACCCAGTACTTC	CASSRQETQYF
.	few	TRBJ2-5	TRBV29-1	TGCAGCGTTGAGGTCGGGGCGTCTCAAGAGACCCAGTACTTC	CSVEVGASQETQYF
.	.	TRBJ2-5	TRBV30	TGTGCCTCTCACCACCGCTCCAAGGAGACCCAGTACTTC	CASHHRSKETQYF
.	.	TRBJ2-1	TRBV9	TGTGCCAGCAGCGTGGGGACGGGGGTTTTGAATGAGCAGTTCTTC	CASSVGTGVLNEQFF
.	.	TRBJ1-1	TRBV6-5	TGTGCCAGCAGCCCCACTCTGGCCGGGCACACTGAAGCTTTCTTT	CASSPTLAGHTEAFF
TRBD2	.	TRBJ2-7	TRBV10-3	TGTGCCATCAGTGGAGGGACTAGCGGGGGCTACGAGCAGTACTTC	CAISGGTSGGYEQYF
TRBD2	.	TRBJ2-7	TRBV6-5	TGTGCCAGCAGTTACTCGACTAGCGGCAGCTCCTACGAGCAGTACTTC	CASSYSTSGSSYEQYF
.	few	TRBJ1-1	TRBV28	TGTGCCAGCAGTTTCGGGACCGGGACACTGAACACTGAAGCTTTCTTT	CASSFGTGTLNTEAFF
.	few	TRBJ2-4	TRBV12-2	TGTGCAAGTCGCTTAGTCCCCTTAGGGGGGGACATTCAGTACTTC	CASRLVPLGGDIQYF
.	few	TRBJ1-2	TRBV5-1	TGCGCCAGCAGCTTGGCCGAGGGCAGAGGCTATGGCTACACCTTC	CASSLAEGRGYGYTF
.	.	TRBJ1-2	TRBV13	TGTGCCAGCCTCTTAAGGGGTGATAACTATGGCTACACCTTC	CASLLRGDNYGYTF